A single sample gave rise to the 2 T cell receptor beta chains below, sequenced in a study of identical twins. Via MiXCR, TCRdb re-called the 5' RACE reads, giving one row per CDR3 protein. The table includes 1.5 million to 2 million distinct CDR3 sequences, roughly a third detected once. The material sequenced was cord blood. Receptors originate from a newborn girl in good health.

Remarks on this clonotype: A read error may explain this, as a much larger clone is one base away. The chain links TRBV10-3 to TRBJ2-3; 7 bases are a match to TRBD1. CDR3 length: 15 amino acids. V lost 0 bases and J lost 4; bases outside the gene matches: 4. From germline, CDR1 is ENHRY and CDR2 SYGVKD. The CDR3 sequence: CAISESQGLADTQYF. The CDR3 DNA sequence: TGTGCCATCAGTGAGTCACAGGGGCTGGCAGATACGCAGTATTTT.

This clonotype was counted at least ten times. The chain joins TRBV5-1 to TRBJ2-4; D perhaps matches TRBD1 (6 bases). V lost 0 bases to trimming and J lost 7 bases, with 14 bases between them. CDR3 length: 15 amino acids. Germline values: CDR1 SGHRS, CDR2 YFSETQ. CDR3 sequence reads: CASSLGGRGLNIQYF. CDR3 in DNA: TGCGCCAGCAGCTTGGGAGGCAGGGGATTGAACATTCAGTACTTC.